The 22 T cell receptor beta chains presented below share a single source sample, sequenced in a study of a mutant IDH1 vaccine in newly diagnosed glioma. No antigen has been assigned to these receptors. Sequencing used immunoSEQ multiplex PCR; TCRdb keeps in-frame clones, though not all of them. The sample shows fewer than 35,000 clones, 78% of them seen only once. Time point described: week 35, safety follow-up. Vaccine doses each comprised 300 ug of mutant IDH1 20-mer peptide, with topical imiquimod. The source material was PBMCs, sampled from a glioma patient whose treatment included an IDH1 peptide vaccine. These receptors came from a woman aged 40 to 50 with glioma.

The rearrangement links TRBV15 to TRBJ1-5, with D maybe TRBD1 (5 bases). CDR1 and CDR2 from the germline V gene are LNHNV and YYDKDF (reference sequence). This CDR3 region has 16 residues. V was cut by 1 base and J by 4 bases, with 14 bases left in between. The CDR3 DNA reads TGTGCCACCAGCAGAGGTCGGGCTCAGGGTAATCAGCCCCAGCATTTT. The encoded protein is CATSRGRAQGNQPQHF.

This clone occurred a few times. V usage is TRBV29-1 and J usage is TRBJ2-5; a weak D match, TRBD1 (5 bases). The CDR3 spans 18 residues. Germline V gene lookup returns CDR1 SQVTM and CDR2 ANQGSEA. V lost 5 bases and J lost 3, with 28 bases in between. The CDR3 protein is CSVQGVTVPQQRKETQYF. DNA for the CDR3: TGCAGCGTTCAGGGCGTGACAGTGCCCCAACAAAGGAAAGAGACCCAGTACTTC.

The gene calls are TRBV7-9 and TRBJ2-7, with D possibly being TRBD2 (5 bases). CDR1 and CDR2 from the germline V gene are SEHNR and FQNEAQ (reference sequence). The CDR3 extends over 14 amino acids. Deletions cut 5 bases from V and 2 bases from J, with 13 bases between. The CDR3 loop is CASSGEGGPYEQYF. CDR3 coding DNA: TGTGCCAGCAGCGGGGAAGGAGGCCCCTACGAGCAGTACTTC.

This chain connects TRBV10-1 to TRBJ1-2; TRBD1 is a possible D gene (5 bases). CDR1 is WNHNN, CDR2 SYGVQD, per germline (reference sequence). V lost 3 bases and J lost 3, with 8 bases in between. The CDR3 has 13 residues. The CDR3 region is CASSEGQHYGYTF. As DNA, the CDR3 is TGCGCCAGCAGTGAAGGACAACACTATGGCTACACCTTC.

The chain is built from TRBV11-2 and TRBJ2-7; TRBD2 agrees at 9 bases. This CDR3 is built from 15 residues. The J segment lost 1 base and the V segment lost 1 base, leaving 2 bases of the junction unmatched. The germline V gene encodes CDR1 SGHAT and CDR2 FQNNGV. For the CDR3, the DNA is TGTGCCAGCAGCTTAGGAGCGGGGGGTTCCTACGAGCAGTACTTC. Residues: CASSLGAGGSYEQYF.

The chain couples TRBV9 to TRBJ1-1, with 9 bases lining up with TRBD1. The ends lost 1 base at V and 4 bases at J; junction bases unmatched: 2. Per germline, CDR1 SGDLS and CDR2 YYNGEE. The CDR3 has 14 amino acids. The CDR3 region is CASSVQDRGTEAFF. CDR3 nucleotide sequence: TGTGCCAGCAGCGTACAGGACAGGGGCACTGAAGCTTTCTTT.

This chain connects TRBV7-8 to TRBJ2-7, with D perhaps being TRBD1 or TRBD2 (5 bases each). Looked up from germline, CDR1 is SGHVS and CDR2 is FQNEAQ. Trimming took 6 bases from V and 4 from J, leaving 16 bases between them. The CDR3 is 14 residues long. The CDR3 coding sequence is TGTGCCAGCAGAGCATACGGGGCTTTTTACGAGCAGTACTTC. Protein sequence: CASRAYGAFYEQYF.

This rearrangement joins TRBV7-2 to TRBJ1-1; D might be TRBD1 (5 bases). Trimming took off 2 bases at V and 3 bases at J, with 10 bases between the two ends. The CDR3 consists of 14 residues. The germline CDR1 and CDR2 sequences are SGHTA and FQGNSA. CDR3 sequence: CASSLWQGDTEAFF. CDR3 bases: TGTGCCAGCAGCTTATGGCAGGGCGACACTGAAGCTTTCTTT.

The rearrangement joins TRBV7-3 to TRBJ2-5, with 9 bases identical to TRBD2. After removal of 4 bases from V and 4 bases from J, the junction contained 13 bases not matched to a gene. From germline, CDR1 is SGHTA and CDR2 FQGTGA. This CDR3 has 17 amino acids. The CDR3 DNA reads as TGTGCCAGCAGCTGGGGACGGGGACTAGCATTGGGAGAGACCCAGTACTTC. Amino acids: CASSWGRGLALGETQYF.

The gene calls are TRBV18 and TRBJ1-1; 7 nucleotides agree with TRBD1. Trimming took 3 bases from V and 4 from J; bases not matched to a gene: 5. CDR3 length: 14 amino acids. The germline V gene encodes CDR1 KGHSH and CDR2 LQKENI. CDR3 coding DNA: TGTGCCAGCTCACCCCAGGGGGGCGGCACTGAAGCTTTCTTT. Translated, it gives CASSPQGGGTEAFF.

The rearrangement joins TRBV6-1 to TRBJ1-1; TRBD1 aligns across 7 bases. The V gene end was trimmed by 6 bases and the J gene end by 6 bases; junction bases not matched to a gene: 10. The germline CDR1 and CDR2 sequences are MNHNS and SASEGT. This CDR3 is built from 14 residues. CDR3: CASRTGRGLSEAFF. CDR3 in DNA: TGTGCCAGCAGGACAGGGAGAGGGCTTTCTGAAGCTTTCTTT.

This rearrangement joins TRBV27 to TRBJ2-7, with 10 bases lining up with TRBD2. Per the germline V gene, CDR1 is MNHEY and CDR2 is SMNVEV (reference sequence). The junction had 5 bases not matched to a gene; V was cut back by 4 bases and J by 5 bases. The CDR3 totals 14 residues. This CDR3 reads CASSWASGGDEQYF. In nucleotides, the CDR3 is TGTGCCAGCAGTTGGGCTAGCGGGGGAGACGAGCAGTACTTC.

CDR3 in amino acids: CASSLLGQGGTGELFF. In DNA form, the CDR3 reads TGCGCCAGCAGCTTGTTGGGACAGGGAGGCACCGGGGAGCTGTTTTTT. The chain couples TRBV5-1 to TRBJ2-2; 9 nucleotides agree with TRBD1. The CDR3 sequence is 16 residues long. Germline CDR1 SGHRS, CDR2 YFSETQ. The trim removed 1 base at V and 4 bases at J, leaving 5 bases unmatched.

The gene calls are TRBV6-6 and TRBJ1-5, with a weak D call TRBD1 (5 bases). CDR1 is MNHNY and CDR2 is SVGAGI in the germline V gene (reference sequence). This CDR3 has 12 amino acids. DNA for the CDR3: TGTGTAACCCAGAGGGGAGATCAGCCCCAGCATTTT. Translation gives CVTQRGDQPQHF.

The chain links TRBV7-2 to TRBJ2-5; TRBD2 agrees at 7 bases. V gave up 0 bases and J gave up 2 bases; unmatched junction bases: 9. Germline assignment: CDR1 SGHTA and CDR2 FQGNSA. CDR3 length: 17 amino acids. CDR3 residues: CASSLAPSGALQETQYF. CDR3 sequence (DNA): TGTGCCAGCAGCTTAGCTCCCAGCGGGGCCTTGCAAGAGACCCAGTACTTC.

This clone has a handful of counts. This chain connects TRBV6-5 to TRBJ1-1; D uncertain. The CDR3 runs to 13 residues. Trimming pared 6 bases from V and 6 bases from J, leaving 14 bases between. Germline loops: CDR1 MNHEY, CDR2 SVGAGI. The chain's CDR3 is CASSGGREAEAFF. The DNA of the CDR3 is TGTGCCAGCAGCGGAGGTCGAGAGGCTGAAGCTTTCTTT.

The rearrangement links TRBV11-2 to TRBJ1-5; possibly TRBD1 for D (6 bases). This CDR3 comprises 15 residues. The ends were cut back, 1 base at V and 7 bases at J, with 14 bases in the middle. The germline V gene encodes CDR1 SGHAT and CDR2 FQNNGV. CDR3 region: CASSLGTGTTQPQHF. DNA for the CDR3: TGTGCCAGCAGCTTAGGCACAGGGACCACACAGCCCCAGCATTTT.

The chain joins TRBV11-2 to TRBJ2-7, with D possibly matching TRBD2 (5 bases). In germline, CDR1 is SGHAT, CDR2 FQNNGV. Trimming pared 1 base from V and 3 bases from J, leaving 10 bases between. CDR3 length equals 14 residues. The CDR3 loop reads CASSLGAGVYEQYF. CDR3 nucleotide sequence: TGTGCCAGCAGCTTAGGGGCGGGTGTCTACGAGCAGTACTTC.

This clone was recorded a few times. The chain carries TRBV27 and TRBJ2-7; a possible D gene is TRBD2 (6 bases). V was clipped by 4 bases and J by 3 bases, with 19 bases between them. There are 16 residues in the CDR3. Germline values: CDR1 MNHEY, CDR2 SMNVEV (reference sequence). CDR3 residues: CASSWGLGLFFYEQYF. For the CDR3, the DNA is TGTGCCAGCAGTTGGGGACTGGGACTCTTCTTCTACGAGCAGTACTTC.

Only a few counts were recorded for this clone. This chain links TRBV7-8 with TRBJ1-1; tentative D call: TRBD1 (5 bases). Trimming took 5 bases from V and 4 from J, leaving 20 bases between them. The germline CDR1 and CDR2 sequences are SGHVS and FQNEAQ. CDR3 length: 16 amino acids. The DNA for the CDR3 is TGTGCCAGCAGCCAGCGCCCCCAGGGTAGGATCACTGAAGCTTTCTTT. The encoded protein is CASSQRPQGRITEAFF. Based on the CDR3 plus reference TRBV7-8 and TRBJ1-1, the full variable domain is GAGVSQSPRYKVAKRGQDVALRCDPISGHVSLFWYQQALGQGPEFLTYFQNEAQLDKSGLPSDRFFAERPEGSVSTLKIQRTQQEDSAVYLCASSQRPQGRITEAFFGQGTRLTVV.

V and J are TRBV30 and TRBJ2-4; perhaps TRBD2 as D (5 bases). The CDR3 runs 15 residues. V was shortened by 0 bases and J by 3 bases, with 12 bases between the two germline ends. Per germline, CDR1 GTSNPN and CDR2 SVGIG (reference sequence). In DNA, the CDR3 is TGTGCCTGGAGTGTTGCGGGCGCGGACAAAAACATTCAGTACTTC. This codes for CAWSVAGADKNIQYF.

The chain employs TRBV5-1 and TRBJ1-1; 7 nucleotides align to TRBD1. V was pared by 4 bases and J by 5 bases, with 11 bases of the junction left unmatched. CDR1 is SGHRS and CDR2 is YFSETQ in the germline V gene. This CDR3 is built from 15 residues. The CDR3: CASSPSFAGGTEAFF. CDR3 in DNA: TGCGCCAGCAGCCCCTCCTTCGCAGGGGGTACTGAAGCTTTCTTT.